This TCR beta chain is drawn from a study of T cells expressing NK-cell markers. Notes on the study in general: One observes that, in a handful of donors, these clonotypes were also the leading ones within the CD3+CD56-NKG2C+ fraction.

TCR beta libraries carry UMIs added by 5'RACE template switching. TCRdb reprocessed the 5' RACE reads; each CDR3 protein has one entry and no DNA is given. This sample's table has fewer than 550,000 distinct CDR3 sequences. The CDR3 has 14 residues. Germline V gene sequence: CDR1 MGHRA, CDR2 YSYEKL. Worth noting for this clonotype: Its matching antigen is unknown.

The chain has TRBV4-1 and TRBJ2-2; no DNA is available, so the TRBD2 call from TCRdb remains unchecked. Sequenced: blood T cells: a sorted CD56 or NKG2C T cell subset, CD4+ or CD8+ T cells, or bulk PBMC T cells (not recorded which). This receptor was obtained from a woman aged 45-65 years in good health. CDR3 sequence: CASSRAQVGRELFF.